This is a list of T cell receptor beta chains from one sample in a study of blood T cell repertoires in COVID-19. Repertoires were generated with immunoSEQ multiplex PCR, while TCRdb's copy carries only in-frame clones and drops some. This table holds about 200,000 clones, 70% to 90% found once. Sequenced input: peripheral blood. Receptors originate from a man in his forties or fifties with COVID-19, enrolled during active disease. Both conserved end residues are part of each CDR3. The order of the fields is D gene, V gene, clone size, J gene, CDR3 DNA, CDR3 protein. A D gene is named only where the DNA matches it firmly. Clone size is shown for a subset of rows, as once, few, many or a class of expanded clone.

>TRBD2|TRBV28|.|TRBJ2-2
TGTGCCAGCAGTTTATTTCGGGGGGGAGGCACCGGGGAGCTGTTTTTT
CASSLFRGGGTGELFF
>.|TRBV15|.|TRBJ1-5
TGTGCCACCAGCAGAGATCGGGTACAGGGAACTCAGCCCCAGCATTTT
CATSRDRVQGTQPQHF
>TRBD1|TRBV6-1|.|TRBJ1-4
TGTGCCAGCAGTGAAGCCCCCCTTGGGACAGGGAAAAAACTGTTTTTT
CASSEAPLGTGKKLFF
>TRBD2|TRBV19|.|TRBJ2-2
TGTGCCAGTAGTGTTGTAGCGGGAGTGGCGAACACCGGGGAGCTGTTTTTT
CASSVVAGVANTGELFF
>.|TRBV27|once|TRBJ1-1
TGTGCCAGCAGTGTACAGGGTATGAACACTGAAGCTTTCTTT
CASSVQGMNTEAFF
>TRBD1|TRBV19|.|TRBJ1-2
TGTGCCAGTAGTCACGGACAGGGGACTTTTGATAACTATGGCTACACCTTC
CASSHGQGTFDNYGYTF
>TRBD1|TRBV5-5|.|TRBJ1-2
TGTGCCAGCAGCTTGATTGTGTGGGAGGACAGGGTCCGTGTCTTC
CASSLIVWEDRVRVF
>.|TRBV6-5|once|TRBJ2-7
TGTGCCAGCAGTTCCTCCGGGACACGCTACGAGCAGTACTTC
CASSSSGTRYEQYF
>.|TRBV15|.|TRBJ2-6
TGTGCCACCAGCAGTCCCCCTTCTGGGGCCAACGTCCTGACTTTC
CATSSPPSGANVLTF
>.|TRBV9|.|TRBJ2-3
TGTGCCAGCAGCGTAGTCGGGATTGGCACAGATACGCAGTATTTT
CASSVVGIGTDTQYF
>.|TRBV7-9|once|TRBJ2-1
TGTGCCAGCAGGGAGGGTCAGTACAATGAGCAGTTCTTC
CASREGQYNEQFF
>TRBD2|TRBV28|few|TRBJ2-3
TGTGCCAGTGCCGGGGGGGCGTTAGATACGCAGTATTTT
CASAGGALDTQYF
>TRBD2|TRBV6-5|.|TRBJ2-3
TGTGCCAGCAGTTACGATCGGGGGAGGGCGGGAGATACGCAGTATTTT
CASSYDRGRAGDTQYF
>TRBD1|TRBV5-1|.|TRBJ2-4
TGCGCCAGCAGCCTCAGGGGGATAGAGGACATTCAGTACTTC
CASSLRGIEDIQYF
>TRBD2|TRBV9|.|TRBJ2-1
TGTGCCAGCAGCGTAGACGGGGGAGGGCCCTACAATGAGCAGTTCTTC
CASSVDGGGPYNEQFF